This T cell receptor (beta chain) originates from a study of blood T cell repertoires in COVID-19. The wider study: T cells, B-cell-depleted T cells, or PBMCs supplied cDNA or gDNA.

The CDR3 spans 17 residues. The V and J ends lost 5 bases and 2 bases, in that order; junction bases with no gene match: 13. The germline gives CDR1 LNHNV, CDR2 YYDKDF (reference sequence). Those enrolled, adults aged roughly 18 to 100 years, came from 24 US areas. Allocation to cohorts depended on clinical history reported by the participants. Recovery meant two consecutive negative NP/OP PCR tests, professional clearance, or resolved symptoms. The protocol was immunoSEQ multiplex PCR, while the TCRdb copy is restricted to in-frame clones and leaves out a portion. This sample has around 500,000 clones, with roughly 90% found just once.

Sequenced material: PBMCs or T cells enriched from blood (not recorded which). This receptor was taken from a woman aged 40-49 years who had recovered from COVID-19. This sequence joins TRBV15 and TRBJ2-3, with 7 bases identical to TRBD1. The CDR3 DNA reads TGTGCCACCAGCGGCCCGACAGGGATGGAACCCACAGATACGCAGTATTTT. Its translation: CATSGPTGMEPTDTQYF.